This record looks at one T cell receptor (beta chain) sequence and its context. Its matching antigen is unknown. Germline V gene data show CDR1 as SQVTM and CDR2 as ANQGSEA. The CDR3 is 17 residues long. The data stem from a study of CXCR3-negative and CXCR3-positive naive CD8 T cells. Findings of the study overall: Sequencing showed both naive subsets with comparably high diversity, and memory CD8+ cells much lower.

The method, 5' RACE with UMI labels, was used to prepare the TRB cDNA libraries. TCRdb re-analyzed the 5' RACE reads; it lists each CDR3 protein once, without DNA. There are about 22,000 distinct CDR3 sequences in the sample, with over 15% held by the top ten. The sample consisted of memory CD8+ T cells from blood. The clonotype comes from a human donor in good health. Some clones in this sample may be carry-over from other donors' samples. The J gene is TRBJ1-2, the V gene TRBV29-1; TCRdb gives TRBD1 as the D gene, but with no DNA this cannot be confirmed. The CDR3 here is CSVTPLVAGTVHYGYTF.